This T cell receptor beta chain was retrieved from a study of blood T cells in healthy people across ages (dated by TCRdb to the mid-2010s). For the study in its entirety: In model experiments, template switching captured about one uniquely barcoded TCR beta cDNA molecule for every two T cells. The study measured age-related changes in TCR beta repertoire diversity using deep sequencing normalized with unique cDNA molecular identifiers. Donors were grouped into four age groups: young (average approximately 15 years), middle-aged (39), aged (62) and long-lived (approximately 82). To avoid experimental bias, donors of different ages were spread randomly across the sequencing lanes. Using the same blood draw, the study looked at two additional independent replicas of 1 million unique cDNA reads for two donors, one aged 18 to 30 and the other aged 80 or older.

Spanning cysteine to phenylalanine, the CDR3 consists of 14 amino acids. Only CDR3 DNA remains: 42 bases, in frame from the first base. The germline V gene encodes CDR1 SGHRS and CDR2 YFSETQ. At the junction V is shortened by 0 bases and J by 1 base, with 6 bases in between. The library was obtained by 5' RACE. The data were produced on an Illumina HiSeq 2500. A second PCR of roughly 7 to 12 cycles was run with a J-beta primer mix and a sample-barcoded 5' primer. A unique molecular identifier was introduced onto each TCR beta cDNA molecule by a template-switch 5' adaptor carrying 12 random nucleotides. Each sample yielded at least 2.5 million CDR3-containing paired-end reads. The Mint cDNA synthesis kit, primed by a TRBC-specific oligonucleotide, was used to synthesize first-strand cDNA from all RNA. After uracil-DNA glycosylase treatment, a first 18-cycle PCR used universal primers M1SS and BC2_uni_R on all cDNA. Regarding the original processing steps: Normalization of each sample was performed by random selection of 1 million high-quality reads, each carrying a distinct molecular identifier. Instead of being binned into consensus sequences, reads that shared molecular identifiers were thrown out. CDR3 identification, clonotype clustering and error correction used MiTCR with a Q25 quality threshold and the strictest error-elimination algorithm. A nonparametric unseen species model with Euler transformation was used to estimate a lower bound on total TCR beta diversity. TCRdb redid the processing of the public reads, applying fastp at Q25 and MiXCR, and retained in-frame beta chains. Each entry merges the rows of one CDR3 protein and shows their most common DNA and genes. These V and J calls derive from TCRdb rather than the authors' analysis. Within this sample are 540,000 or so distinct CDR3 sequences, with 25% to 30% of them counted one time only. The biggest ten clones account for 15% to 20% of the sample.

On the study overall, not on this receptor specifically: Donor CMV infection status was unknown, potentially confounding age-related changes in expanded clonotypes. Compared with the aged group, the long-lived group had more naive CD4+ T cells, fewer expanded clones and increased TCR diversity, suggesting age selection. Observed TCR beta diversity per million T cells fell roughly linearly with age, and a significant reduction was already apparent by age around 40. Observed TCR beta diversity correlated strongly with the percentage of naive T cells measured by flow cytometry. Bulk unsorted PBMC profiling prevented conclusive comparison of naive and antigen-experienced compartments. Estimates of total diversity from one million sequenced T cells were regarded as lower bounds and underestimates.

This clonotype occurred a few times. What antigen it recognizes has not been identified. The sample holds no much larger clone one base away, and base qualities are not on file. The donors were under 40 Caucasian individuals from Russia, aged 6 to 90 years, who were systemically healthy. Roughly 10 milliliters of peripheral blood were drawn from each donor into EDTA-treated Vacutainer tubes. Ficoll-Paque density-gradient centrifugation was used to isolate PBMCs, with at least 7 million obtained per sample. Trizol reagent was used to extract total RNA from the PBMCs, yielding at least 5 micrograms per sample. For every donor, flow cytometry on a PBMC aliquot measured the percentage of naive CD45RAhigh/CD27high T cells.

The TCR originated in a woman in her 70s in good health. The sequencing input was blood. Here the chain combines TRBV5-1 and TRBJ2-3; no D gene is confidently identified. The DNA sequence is TGCGCCAGCAGCTTGGATACAGGCACAGATACGCAGTATTTT. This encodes CASSLDTGTDTQYF.